The 30 T cell receptor beta chains given below trace back to one sample, sequenced in a study of vaccination and CD4 T cells after COVID-19 (dated by TCRdb to between 2021 and 2022). Library method: PCR. TCRdb names Illumina iSeq 100 as the instrument used. At the Johns Hopkins FTIC core, DNA from the cultured CD4+ T cells underwent TCR sequencing with the Oncomine TCR Beta short-read assay. TCRdb reprocessed the public reads (quality trimming at Q25 with fastp, clone calling with MiXCR) and kept in-frame beta chains. Rows are combined by CDR3 protein, so each entry shows the most common genes and DNA. The sample data list around 15,000 distinct CDR3 sequences, and 50% of these were observed just once. The top ten clonotypes cover approximately 12% of the sample. The treatment or condition label on this specimen signifies: roughly 11-day PBMC culture with coronavirus spike peptide pools or control peptides (ViraFEST assay).

Antigen specificity for these receptors is unknown. The material sequenced was CD4+ T cells from blood, cultured in vitro. The source of these receptors is a human donor who had recovered from COVID-19.

This chain uses TRBV5-4 with TRBJ1-4; tentative D call: TRBD1 (6 bases). From germline, CDR1 is SGHNT and CDR2 YYREEE (reference sequence). The CDR3 contains 14 residues. Trimming stripped 4 bases from V and 0 bases from J, with 7 bases between. As DNA, the CDR3 is TGTGCCAGCAGCCCAGGGGCAACTAATGAAAAACTGTTTTTT. Residues: CASSPGATNEKLFF.

The chain couples TRBV6-1 to TRBJ2-7; D might be TRBD2 (5 bases). V lost 3 bases to trimming and J lost 1 base, with 7 bases between them. Germline CDR1 and CDR2: MNHNS and SASEGT. The CDR3 consists of 13 residues. CDR3 DNA: TGTGCCAGCAGTGATTGGGAGTCCTACGAGCAGTACTTC. It encodes CASSDWESYEQYF.

V and J are TRBV20-1 and TRBJ1-2; 7 bases match TRBD1. This CDR3 spans 14 amino acids. CDR1 DFQATT and CDR2 SNEGSKA come from the germline V gene (reference sequence). V lost 3 bases to trimming and J lost 4 bases; unmatched junction nucleotides: 8. The CDR3 bases are TGCAGTGCTAGTCGACAGGGCTACGCCTATGGCTACACCTTC. Its translation is CSASRQGYAYGYTF.

This clonotype showed up just a few times. The gene calls are TRBV6-1 and TRBJ1-2, with 9 bases matching TRBD1. Germline CDR1 and CDR2: MNHNS and SASEGT. CDR3 length: 13 amino acids. J lost 4 bases, V lost 7 bases, and 4 bases had no gene match. The CDR3 DNA follows: TGTGCCAGCACTAGGACAGGGGCCTATGGCTACACCTTC. This sequence encodes CASTRTGAYGYTF.

V is TRBV29-1 and J is TRBJ2-5; 7 nucleotides line up with TRBD2. The V gene end was trimmed by 5 bases and the J gene end by 4 bases; junction bases not matched to a gene: 7. The CDR3 loop spans 13 amino acids. Germline V lookup: CDR1 SQVTM, CDR2 ANQGSEA. CDR3: CSVRGVAGETQYF. In DNA form, the CDR3 reads TGCAGCGTTCGGGGGGTAGCCGGAGAGACCCAGTACTTC.

This clonotype was counted once. This chain links TRBV7-2 with TRBJ2-3, with 12 bases fitting TRBD2. The ends lost 5 bases at V and 6 bases at J; junction bases unmatched: 9. Germline CDR1 SGHTA, CDR2 FQGNSA. The CDR3 consists of 16 residues. The CDR3 coding sequence is TGTGCCAGCAGCCCTACCGCTAGCGGGGGGGCGGATACGCAGTATTTT. The encoded protein is CASSPTASGGADTQYF.

The chain links TRBV5-1 to TRBJ2-3; 12 bases align to TRBD1. Germline assignment: CDR1 SGHRS and CDR2 YFSETQ. Germline trimming cut 4 bases from V and 6 bases from J; bases unmatched to any gene: 6. This CDR3 contains 15 residues. The CDR3 reads CASSARDRGPDTQYF. The CDR3 coding sequence is TGCGCCAGCAGCGCTAGGGACAGGGGGCCGGATACGCAGTATTTT.

This clonotype has only a few counts. The chain couples TRBV6-5 to TRBJ2-4; D gene unclear. Trimming shortened V by 0 bases and J by 0 bases, and 9 bases separated the two germline ends. The CDR3 consists of 16 residues. Germline CDR1 and CDR2: MNHEY and SVGAGI. This chain's CDR3 is CASSYSRQLAKNIQYF. Here the CDR3 DNA reads TGTGCCAGCAGTTACTCCCGGCAACTAGCCAAAAACATTCAGTACTTC.

The sample holds a few counts of this clonotype. CDR3 coding DNA: TGTGCCAGTACAGGGGGATACGAGCAGTACTTC. This codes for CASTGGYEQYF. The J gene is TRBJ2-7, the V gene TRBV6-1, with TRBD1 matching 8 bases. V was clipped by 9 bases and J by 4 bases; unmatched bases: 2. The germline V gene has CDR1 MNHNS and CDR2 SASEGT. The CDR3 has 11 residues.

The chain couples TRBV7-9 to TRBJ1-2, with 10 bases lining up with TRBD1. Germline V CDR1 and CDR2: SEHNR, FQNEAQ (reference sequence). V was clipped by 3 bases and J by 4 bases; unmatched bases: 2. This CDR3 comprises 14 residues. The CDR3 DNA reads as TGTGCCAGCAGCTTCGGACAGGGGGGCTATGGCTACACCTTC. Protein: CASSFGQGGYGYTF.

The chain recombines TRBV6-1 with TRBJ2-6; TRBD2 agrees at 10 bases. Germline-derived CDR1 and CDR2 are MNHNS and SASEGT. The CDR3 totals 19 residues. The V and J ends lost 2 bases and 4 bases, in that order; junction bases with no gene match: 11. The DNA for the CDR3 is TGTGCCAGCAGTGAACGCGCTAGCGGGGGATATCTGGGGGCCAACGTCCTGACTTTC. Amino acid sequence: CASSERASGGYLGANVLTF.

The V gene is TRBV20-1, the J gene TRBJ1-3, with D tentatively TRBD1 (6 bases). Germline loops: CDR1 DFQATT, CDR2 SNEGSKA (reference sequence). The CDR3 loop spans 14 amino acids. V was clipped by 0 bases and J by 8 bases, with 14 bases between them. Here the CDR3 DNA reads TGCAGTGCTAGAGATGTTGGCAGGGGCGACACCATATATTTT. Translated, it gives CSARDVGRGDTIYF.

The chain combines TRBV11-3 with TRBJ1-1; TRBD1 agrees at 7 bases. The CDR3 runs to 15 residues. The germline gives CDR1 SGHNT, CDR2 YENEEA. Trimming cost V 8 bases and J 4 bases; bases outside gene matches: 13. The CDR3 is CASSQGQGEITEAFF. The CDR3 DNA is TGTGCCAGCTCCCAGGGGCAGGGGGAGATCACTGAAGCTTTCTTT.

This sequence joins TRBV18 and TRBJ1-2; no definite D call. Per germline, CDR1 KGHSH and CDR2 LQKENI. The CDR3 length is 15 residues. V was trimmed by 3 bases and J by 2 bases, leaving 13 bases between them. The CDR3 loop reads CASSPSKQMNYGYTF. In nucleotides, the CDR3 is TGTGCCAGCTCACCGTCGAAGCAGATGAACTATGGCTACACCTTC.

This clonotype has only one observation. This chain connects TRBV7-2 to TRBJ2-2; TRBD1 aligns across 9 bases. CDR3 size: 15 residues. J lost 5 bases, V lost 5 bases, and 6 bases had no gene match. The germline CDR1 and CDR2 sequences are SGHTA and FQGNSA. CDR3 loop: CASSGQGPRTGELFF. Written as DNA, the CDR3 is TGTGCCAGCAGCGGACAGGGGCCTAGAACCGGGGAGCTGTTTTTT.

The chain joins TRBV6-4 to TRBJ1-1; D unresolved. The CDR3 sequence is 16 residues long. V was shortened by 0 bases and J by 4 bases, with 15 bases between the two germline ends. Germline V lookup: CDR1 MRHNA, CDR2 SNTAGT. CDR3 nucleotides: TGTGCCAGCAGTGACTCCCTAACGACATGGGGCACTGAAGCTTTCTTT. As protein: CASSDSLTTWGTEAFF.

This chain connects TRBV6-1 to TRBJ2-3; 7 bases are shared with TRBD2. The trim removed 6 bases at V and 0 bases at J, leaving 9 bases unmatched. CDR1 is MNHNS, CDR2 SASEGT, per germline. This CDR3 spans 16 amino acids. Written as DNA, the CDR3 is TGTGCCAGCAGGAGGAGATGGGGGGGGAGCACAGATACGCAGTATTTT. Its translation is CASRRRWGGSTDTQYF.

The gene calls are TRBV19 and TRBJ1-2; TRBD1 matches 8 bases. Trimming took 7 bases from V and 1 from J; bases not matched to a gene: 5. The germline CDR1 and CDR2 sequences are LNHDA and SQIVND (reference sequence). This CDR3 spans 14 amino acids. In DNA, the CDR3 is TGTGCCAGTAACCAACAGGGGGATAACTATGGCTACACCTTC. This encodes CASNQQGDNYGYTF.

This clonotype was counted a few times. The chain is built from TRBV12-3 or TRBV12-4 and TRBJ1-1; 7 bases are a match to TRBD1. Losses at the gene ends were 6 bases for V and 12 bases for J; bases not matched to a gene: 7. This CDR3 region has 11 residues. This CDR3 is CASSHRGPSFF. CDR3 in DNA: TGTGCCAGCAGCCACAGGGGCCCATCTTTCTTT.

This clonotype was recorded a few times. The chain joins TRBV24-1 to TRBJ1-2, with TRBD1 matching 7 bases. This CDR3 spans 13 amino acids. With 5 bases clipped from V and 4 bases from J, the junction kept 3 bases outside the gene matches. The germline V gene has CDR1 KGHDR and CDR2 SFDVKD. CDR3 in DNA: TGTGCCACCAGTGGCCAGGGGGGCTATGGCTACACCTTC. It specifies CATSGQGGYGYTF.

The rearrangement uses TRBV11-3 and TRBJ2-1; no clear D. The V and J ends lost 3 bases and 5 bases respectively, with 14 bases between them. The CDR3 has 15 amino acids. Germline V gives CDR1 SGHNT, CDR2 YENEEA. The CDR3 loop reads CASSFVGQWDNEQFF. CDR3 nucleotides: TGTGCCAGCAGCTTCGTAGGCCAGTGGGACAATGAGCAGTTCTTC.

V usage is TRBV5-4 and J usage is TRBJ1-1; D call uncertain. The CDR3 has 13 residues. Looked up from germline, CDR1 is SGHNT and CDR2 is YYREEE (reference sequence). V lost 4 bases, J lost 7 bases, and 14 bases lay in between. CDR3 region: CASSPTLSLEAFF. The CDR3 region has the DNA TGTGCCAGCAGCCCGACACTCTCACTTGAAGCTTTCTTT. Together with reference TRBV5-4 and TRBJ1-1, the CDR3 gives the full variable domain: ETGVTQSPTHLIKTRGQQVTLRCSSQSGHNTVSWYQQALGQGPQFIFQYYREEENGRGNFPPRFSGLQFPNYSSELNVNALELDDSALYLCASSPTLSLEAFFGQGTRLTVV.

V is TRBV10-3 and J is TRBJ1-5; 7 nucleotides line up with TRBD1. Germline assignment: CDR1 ENHRY and CDR2 SYGVKD. The CDR3 covers 15 residues. Losses at the gene ends were 2 bases for V and 3 bases for J; bases not matched to a gene: 4. CDR3 amino acids: CAISERDSDNQPQHF. The CDR3 DNA follows: TGTGCCATCAGTGAGCGGGACAGCGACAATCAGCCCCAGCATTTT.

The genes are TRBV10-3 and TRBJ1-4; D is perhaps TRBD1 (5 bases). The ends were cut back, 11 bases at V and 7 bases at J, with 20 bases in the middle. The CDR3 is made up of 14 amino acids. Germline CDR1 reads ENHRY; CDR2 reads SYGVKD. The CDR3 spells CASKPGTTVEKLFF. The CDR3 DNA reads TGTGCCTCAAAGCCCGGGACTACGGTTGAAAAACTGTTTTTT.

A few counts support this clonotype. This chain joins TRBV19 and TRBJ1-1; TRBD1 might be the D (6 bases). The germline V gene encodes CDR1 LNHDA and CDR2 SQIVND (reference sequence). The CDR3 has 14 residues. Trimming shortened V by 5 bases and J by 1 base, and 11 bases separated the two germline ends. CDR3 protein: CASSVRTANTEAFF. DNA for the CDR3: TGTGCCAGTAGTGTAAGGACAGCGAACACTGAAGCTTTCTTT.

The chain combines TRBV27 with TRBJ2-3, with a possible D match to TRBD2 (6 bases). The CDR3 loop spans 15 amino acids. Trimming took 2 bases from V and 1 from J, leaving 10 bases between them. The germline V gene has CDR1 MNHEY and CDR2 SMNVEV (reference sequence). The chain's CDR3 is CASSLRPSGTDTQYF. Written as DNA, the CDR3 is TGTGCCAGCAGTTTAAGGCCTAGCGGCACAGATACGCAGTATTTT.

This clonotype has more than one count but fewer than ten. V usage is TRBV6-1 and J usage is TRBJ1-5, with a tentative D call TRBD1 (5 bases). V was pared by 4 bases and J by 2 bases, with 12 bases between. Germline values: CDR1 MNHNS, CDR2 SASEGT. The CDR3 is made up of 15 amino acids. CDR3 loop: CASSAQAGGNQPQHF. DNA of the CDR3: TGTGCCAGCAGTGCCCAGGCGGGGGGCAATCAGCCCCAGCATTTT.

The chain combines TRBV9 with TRBJ2-5; possibly TRBD2 for D (6 bases). V lost 3 bases and J 5 bases, leaving 11 bases between the germline ends. Per the germline V gene, CDR1 is SGDLS and CDR2 is YYNGEE. This CDR3 region has 13 residues. CDR3 DNA sequence: TGTGCCAGCAGCGCCGGGGGAATGGAGACCCAGTACTTC. As protein: CASSAGGMETQYF. The full variable domain, completed using reference TRBV9 and TRBJ2-5, is DSGVTQTPKHLITATGQRVTLRCSPRSGDLSVYWYQQSLDQGLQFLIQYYNGEERAKGNILERFSAQQFPDLHSELNLSSLELGDSALYFCASSAGGMETQYFGPGTRLLVL.

The V and J genes are TRBV11-3 and TRBJ2-1, with D possibly being TRBD2 (6 bases). This CDR3 region has 13 residues. Per the germline V gene, CDR1 is SGHNT and CDR2 is YENEEA. V lost 5 bases, J lost 6 bases, and 11 bases lay in between. The CDR3 nucleotides are TGTGCCAGCAGCCCGCGGGGAGTCAATGAGCAGTTCTTC. Encoded protein: CASSPRGVNEQFF.

This clonotype was detected only a few times. This chain uses TRBV10-3 with TRBJ1-2, with D perhaps matching TRBD1 (5 bases). V lost 2 bases to trimming and J lost 2 bases, with 15 bases between them. CDR1 is ENHRY and CDR2 is SYGVKD in the germline V gene. The CDR3 totals 16 residues. CDR3 bases: TGTGCCATCAGTGAGCAACTGGCCGGGGGAAACTATGGCTACACCTTC. Translation gives CAISEQLAGGNYGYTF.